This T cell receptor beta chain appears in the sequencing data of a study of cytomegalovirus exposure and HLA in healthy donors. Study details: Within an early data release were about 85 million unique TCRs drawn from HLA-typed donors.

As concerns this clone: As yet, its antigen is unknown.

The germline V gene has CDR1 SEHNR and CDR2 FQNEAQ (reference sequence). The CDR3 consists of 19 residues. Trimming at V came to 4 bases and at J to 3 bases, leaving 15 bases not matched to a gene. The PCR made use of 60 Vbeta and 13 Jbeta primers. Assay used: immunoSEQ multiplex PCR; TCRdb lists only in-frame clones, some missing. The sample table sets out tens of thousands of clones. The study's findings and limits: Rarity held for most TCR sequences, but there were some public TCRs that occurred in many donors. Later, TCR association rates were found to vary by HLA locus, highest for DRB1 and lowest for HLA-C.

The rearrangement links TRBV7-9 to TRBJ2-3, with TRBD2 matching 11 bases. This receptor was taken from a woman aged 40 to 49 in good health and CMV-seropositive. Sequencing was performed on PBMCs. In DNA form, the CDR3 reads TGTGCCAGCAGCTATTACCGCGGGACTAGCGGATCTAGTACAGATACGCAGTATTTT. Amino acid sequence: CASSYYRGTSGSSTDTQYF. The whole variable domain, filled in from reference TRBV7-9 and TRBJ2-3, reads DTGVSQNPRHKITKRGQNVTFRCDPISEHNRLYWYRQTLGQGPEFLTYFQNEAQLEKSRLLSDRFSAERPKGSFSTLEIQRTEQGDSAMYLCASSYYRGTSGSSTDTQYFGPGTRLTVL.